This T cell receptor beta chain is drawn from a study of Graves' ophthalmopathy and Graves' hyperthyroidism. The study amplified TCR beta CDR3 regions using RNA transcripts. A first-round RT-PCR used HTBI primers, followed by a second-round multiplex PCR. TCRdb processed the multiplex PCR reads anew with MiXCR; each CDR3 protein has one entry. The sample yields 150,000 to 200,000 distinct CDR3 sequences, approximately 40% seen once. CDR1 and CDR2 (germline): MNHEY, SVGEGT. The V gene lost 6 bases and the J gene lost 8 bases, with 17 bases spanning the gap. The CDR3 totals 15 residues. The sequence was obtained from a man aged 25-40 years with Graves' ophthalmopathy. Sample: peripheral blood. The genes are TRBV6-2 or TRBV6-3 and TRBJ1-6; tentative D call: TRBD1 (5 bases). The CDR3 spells CASSSWGGIDSPLHF. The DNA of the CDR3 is TGTGCCAGCAGCTCTTGGGGGGGGATTGATTCACCCCTCCACTTT.